These 2 T cell receptor beta chains were sequenced from one sample in a study of cytomegalovirus exposure and HLA in healthy donors. PCR amplification relied on 60 Vbeta primers (plus 13 Jbeta primers). Data came from immunoSEQ multiplex PCR; TCRdb stores just in-frame clones and leaves some out. This table has approximately 75,000 clones, roughly 82% appearing once. The sequenced sample was PBMCs. The receptor source for this set is a man between 70 and 80 years old in good health and CMV-seropositive.

The V call is TRBV10-2, the J call TRBJ2-1, with 11 bases matching TRBD2. The trim removed 6 bases at V and 10 bases at J, leaving 5 bases unmatched. The CDR3 spans 13 residues. CDR1 and CDR2 from the germline V gene are WSHSY and SAAADI. In DNA form, the CDR3 reads TGCGCCAGCAGGCCTAGCGGGAGGCGGGAGCAGTTCTTC. Translating it yields CASRPSGRREQFF.

This clone was found a few times. The chain recombines TRBV18 with TRBJ1-2; TRBD1 matches at 8 bases. The CDR3 is 14 amino acids. Trimming removed 5 bases from V and 4 bases from J; junction bases left unmatched: 6. The V gene's germline CDR1 is KGHSH and CDR2 LQKENI. CDR3 nucleotides: TGTGCCAGCTCAGAGGCCGGGACAGGCTATGGCTACACCTTC. Its translation is CASSEAGTGYGYTF.